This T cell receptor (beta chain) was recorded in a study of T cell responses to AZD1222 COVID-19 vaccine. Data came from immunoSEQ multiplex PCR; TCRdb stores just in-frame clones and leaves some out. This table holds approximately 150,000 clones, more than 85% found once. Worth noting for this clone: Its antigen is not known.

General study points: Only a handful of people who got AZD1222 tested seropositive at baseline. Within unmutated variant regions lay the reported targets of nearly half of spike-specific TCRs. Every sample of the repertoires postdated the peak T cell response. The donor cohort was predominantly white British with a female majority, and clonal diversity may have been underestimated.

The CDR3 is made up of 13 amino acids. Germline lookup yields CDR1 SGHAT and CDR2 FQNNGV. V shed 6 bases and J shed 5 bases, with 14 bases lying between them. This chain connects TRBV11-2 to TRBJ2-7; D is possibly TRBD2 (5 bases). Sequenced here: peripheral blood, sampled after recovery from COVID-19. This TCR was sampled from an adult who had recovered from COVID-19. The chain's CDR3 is CASSPFGVHEQYF. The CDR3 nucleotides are TGTGCCAGCAGTCCTTTCGGGGTCCACGAGCAGTACTTC. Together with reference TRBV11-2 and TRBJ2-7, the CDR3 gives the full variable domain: EAGVAQSPRYKIIEKRQSVAFWCNPISGHATLYWYQQILGQGPKLLIQFQNNGVVDDSQLPKDRFSAERLKGVDSTLKIQPAKLEDSAVYLCASSPFGVHEQYFGPGTRLTVT.